The 28 T cell receptor beta chains below come from one sample, sequenced in a study of cytomegalovirus exposure and HLA in healthy donors (dated by TCRdb to between 2016 and 2019). Library generation was performed with the immunoSEQ multiplex PCR assay. In its TCRdb copy, this immuneACCESS table keeps in-frame sequences only and misses some clones. Where compared with another copy, unresolved V genes explain less than half of these, and the others have no known cause. This sample holds about 63,000 clones; around 90% were observed only once. The leading ten clones occupy more than 1% of the sample. The sample was PBMCs. All receptors derive from a woman younger than 35 in good health and CMV-seronegative.

V is TRBV5-1 and J is TRBJ2-1; D may be TRBD2 (6 bases). V was trimmed by 3 bases and J by 4 bases, leaving 17 bases between them. The CDR3 spans 16 residues. Looked up from germline, CDR1 is SGHRS and CDR2 is YFSETQ. CDR3 DNA sequence: TGCGCCAGCAGCTCAGGTGTACGGGAGTTTTACAATGAGCAGTTCTTC. Amino acid sequence: CASSSGVREFYNEQFF.

The V and J genes are TRBV27 and TRBJ2-5; D ambiguous. Deletions cut 6 bases from V and 3 bases from J, with 11 bases between. This CDR3 region has 13 residues. The germline gives CDR1 MNHEY, CDR2 SMNVEV (reference sequence). CDR3 bases: TGTGCCAGCAGCTCACTCCAGGAAGAGACCCAGTACTTC. The encoded protein is CASSSLQEETQYF.

V usage is TRBV7-8 and J usage is TRBJ1-2; 9 nucleotides align to TRBD1. The V gene end was trimmed by 4 bases and the J gene end by 5 bases; junction bases not matched to a gene: 5. CDR1 is SGHVS, CDR2 FQNEAQ, per germline. The CDR3 has 14 amino acids. This CDR3 reads CASSSMTGGYGYTF. The CDR3 bases are TGTGCCAGCAGCTCGATGACAGGGGGGTATGGCTACACCTTC.

The V call is TRBV19, the J call TRBJ1-5, with TRBD1 identical over 8 bases. Germline-derived CDR1 and CDR2 are LNHDA and SQIVND (reference sequence). The CDR3 extends over 15 amino acids. The V and J ends lost 5 bases and 6 bases, in that order; junction bases with no gene match: 9. The CDR3 DNA sequence: TGTGCCAGTAGTGCAGGACAGGGTGGGTCTCAGCCCCAGCATTTT. Translating it yields CASSAGQGGSQPQHF.

V is TRBV28 and J is TRBJ2-7; 10 bases agree with TRBD1. CDR1 and CDR2 (germline): MDHEN, SYDVKM. The CDR3 loop spans 16 amino acids. The J segment lost 5 bases and the V segment lost 9 bases, leaving 16 bases of the junction unmatched. This chain's CDR3 is CASNRLGTGDNNEQYF. CDR3 sequence (DNA): TGTGCCAGTAATCGCCTCGGGACAGGGGACAACAACGAGCAGTACTTC.

The chain uses TRBV2 and TRBJ2-7; TRBD2 aligns across 7 bases. The trim removed 4 bases at V and 1 base at J, leaving 10 bases unmatched. The length of the CDR3 is 16 residues. Germline CDR1 SNHLY, CDR2 FYNNEI. Here the CDR3 reads CASSANSLAESYEQYF. The CDR3 coding sequence is TGTGCCAGCAGTGCCAATAGCCTAGCGGAGTCCTACGAGCAGTACTTC.

This chain links TRBV11-2 with TRBJ1-1; D ambiguous. Germline V CDR1 and CDR2: SGHAT, FQNNGV. CDR3 length equals 14 residues. The ends were cut back, 4 bases at V and 2 bases at J, with 11 bases in the middle. The CDR3 region is CASSSTPGNTEAFF. In DNA, the CDR3 is TGTGCCAGCAGCTCAACTCCAGGTAACACTGAAGCTTTCTTT.

The V and J genes are TRBV19 and TRBJ2-7; D may be TRBD2 (5 bases). V was trimmed by 8 bases and J by 2 bases, leaving 7 bases between them. CDR3 size: 11 residues. Germline V gene data show CDR1 as LNHDA and CDR2 as SQIVND (reference sequence). DNA for the CDR3: TGTGCCAGTTCCGGGACCTACGAGCAGTACTTC. This gives the protein CASSGTYEQYF.

The J gene is TRBJ2-3, the V gene TRBV7-2, with 7 nucleotides matching TRBD1. J lost 2 bases, V lost 3 bases, and 2 bases had no gene match. The CDR3 contains 14 residues. From germline, CDR1 is SGHTA and CDR2 FQGNSA. DNA for the CDR3: TGTGCCAGCAGCTTCGACAGGGCCACAGATACGCAGTATTTT. Protein: CASSFDRATDTQYF.

The V gene is TRBV29-1, the J gene TRBJ1-2, with D possibly being TRBD1 (6 bases). CDR1 and CDR2 from the germline V gene are SQVTM and ANQGSEA. V was cut by 2 bases and J by 4 bases, with 8 bases left in between. This CDR3 has 12 residues. CDR3 loop: CSVERTVYGYTF. CDR3 nucleotide sequence: TGCAGCGTTGAAAGGACAGTCTATGGCTACACCTTC.

The chain combines TRBV19 with TRBJ1-5, with D possibly being TRBD1 (5 bases). V was clipped by 0 bases and J by 4 bases, with 7 bases between them. The CDR3 runs to 14 residues. The V gene's germline CDR1 is LNHDA and CDR2 SQIVND (reference sequence). The CDR3 region has the DNA TGTGCCAGTAGTATAGAGCCAGGGAATCAGCCCCAGCATTTT. It specifies CASSIEPGNQPQHF.

The chain uses TRBV11-3 and TRBJ2-2; 13 bases agree with TRBD2. V shed 4 bases and J 1 base; nucleotides not matched to a gene: 0. Germline CDR1 SGHNT, CDR2 YENEEA. This CDR3 has 16 amino acids. CDR3 bases: TGTGCCAGCAGCTGGACTAGCGGGGGGAACACCGGGGAGCTGTTTTTT. It specifies CASSWTSGGNTGELFF. Full variable domain (rest looked up from reference TRBV11-3 and TRBJ2-2): EAGVVQSPRYKIIEKKQPVAFWCNPISGHNTLYWYLQNLGQGPELLIRYENEEAVDDSQLPKDRFSAERLKGVDSTLKIQPAELGDSAVYLCASSWTSGGNTGELFFGEGSRLTVL.

The rearrangement links TRBV19 to TRBJ2-6; no reliable D call. CDR3 length: 22 residues. Trimming removed 1 base at V and 1 base at J, with 26 bases between. The germline V gene encodes CDR1 LNHDA and CDR2 SQIVND (reference sequence). Written as DNA, the CDR3 is TGTGCCAGTAGTATAGTCCTCCGACACAATATAGGCGCGACGTCTGGGGCCAACGTCCTGACTTTC. Encoded protein: CASSIVLRHNIGATSGANVLTF. Using reference TRBV19 and TRBJ2-6 for the parts outside the CDR3, the full variable domain is DGGITQSPKYLFRKEGQNVTLSCEQNLNHDAMYWYRQDPGQGLRLIYYSQIVNDFQKGDIAEGYSVSREKKESFPLTVTSAQKNPTAFYLCASSIVLRHNIGATSGANVLTFGAGSRLTVL.

CDR3 nucleotide sequence: TGCGCCAGCAGCCCCCTGGGCAACTCCTACGAGCAGTACTTC. Translated: CASSPLGNSYEQYF. The chain is built from TRBV5-1 and TRBJ2-7; D remains ambiguous. This CDR3 spans 14 amino acids. Trimming took off 4 bases at V and 0 bases at J, with 11 bases between the two ends. Germline assignment: CDR1 SGHRS and CDR2 YFSETQ.

J is TRBJ2-7 and V is TRBV7-6; weak D call: TRBD2 (6 bases). V shed 1 base and J shed 3 bases, with 25 bases lying between them. Germline CDR1 reads SGHVS; CDR2 reads FNYEAQ. This CDR3 has 19 residues. CDR3: CASSLGPAGAGTDIYEQYF. DNA for the CDR3: TGTGCCAGCAGCTTAGGGCCAGCGGGCGCCGGGACGGACATCTACGAGCAGTACTTC.

The chain has TRBV10-3 and TRBJ2-7; D uncertain. Trimming cost V 10 bases and J 0 bases, with 10 bases left between them. The CDR3 contains 12 residues. Germline V gene data show CDR1 as ENHRY and CDR2 as SYGVKD. This chain's CDR3 is CATLENSYEQYF. DNA for the CDR3: TGTGCCACCCTGGAGAACTCCTACGAGCAGTACTTC.

The table lists this clone with a few counts. The chain uses TRBV7-9 and TRBJ1-1; D is ambiguous. The CDR3 contains 13 residues. Per the germline V gene, CDR1 is SEHNR and CDR2 is FQNEAQ (reference sequence). V gave up 8 bases and J gave up 8 bases, with 18 bases separating them. CDR3: CASDIGHSGEAFF. For the CDR3, the DNA is TGTGCCAGCGACATTGGGCATTCTGGGGAAGCTTTCTTT.

The chain employs TRBV19 and TRBJ2-2, with 9 bases lining up with TRBD1. The CDR3 runs 15 residues. Trimming at V came to 7 bases and at J to 4 bases, leaving 7 bases not matched to a gene. Germline V gene lookup returns CDR1 LNHDA and CDR2 SQIVND (reference sequence). CDR3 coding DNA: TGTGCCAGTAAGAAAACAGGGGGCCTCACCGGGGAGCTGTTTTTT. Translating it yields CASKKTGGLTGELFF.

The chain combines TRBV10-3 with TRBJ2-7; 11 positions match TRBD1. This CDR3 spans 16 amino acids. Germline V gene sequence: CDR1 ENHRY, CDR2 SYGVKD. The V and J ends lost 2 bases and 3 bases, in that order; junction bases with no gene match: 6. In DNA form, the CDR3 reads TGTGCCATCAGTGAGGTCCGGGACAGGGGGAACTACGAGCAGTACTTC. Translated: CAISEVRDRGNYEQYF.

This clone occurred a few times. This rearrangement joins TRBV7-2 to TRBJ2-1; possibly TRBD2 for D (6 bases). Germline assignment: CDR1 SGHTA and CDR2 FQGNSA. This CDR3 spans 14 amino acids. Trimming left V 5 bases short and J 0 bases short, with 8 bases between. In nucleotides, the CDR3 is TGTGCCAGCAGCGAGACTAGCTCCTACAATGAGCAGTTCTTC. Its protein is CASSETSSYNEQFF.

V gene TRBV15 combines with J gene TRBJ2-3; D is unresolved. Germline CDR1 reads LNHNV; CDR2 reads YYDKDF (reference sequence). The V end was cut by 0 bases, the J end by 4 bases, with 23 bases between. CDR3 length: 19 amino acids. The CDR3 protein is CATSRDVVSRQRDSDTQYF. The CDR3 DNA is TGTGCCACCAGCAGAGATGTTGTGTCCCGGCAGCGCGACTCAGATACGCAGTATTTT.

V and J are TRBV9 and TRBJ1-3, with 8 bases fitting TRBD1. Germline V lookup: CDR1 SGDLS, CDR2 YYNGEE. This CDR3 has 15 residues. The J segment lost 1 base and the V segment lost 0 bases, leaving 0 bases of the junction unmatched. CDR3 nucleotides: TGTGCCAGCAGCGTAGGGACAGGGTCTGGAAACACCATATATTTT. The encoded protein is CASSVGTGSGNTIYF.

The chain carries TRBV5-1 and TRBJ2-1, with a tentative D call TRBD1 (5 bases). Germline assignment: CDR1 SGHRS and CDR2 YFSETQ. Trimming shortened V by 2 bases and J by 10 bases, and 16 bases separated the two germline ends. CDR3 length equals 14 residues. The CDR3 loop reads CASSFTLGWGEQFF. The CDR3 coding sequence is TGCGCCAGCAGCTTTACGTTAGGGTGGGGCGAGCAGTTCTTC.

The chain combines TRBV19 with TRBJ2-5; TRBD2 is a possible D gene (7 bases). Germline lookup yields CDR1 LNHDA and CDR2 SQIVND (reference sequence). This CDR3 is built from 15 residues. V was cut by 9 bases and J by 2 bases, with 19 bases left in between. The CDR3: CASGRGGGTQETQYF. The CDR3 bases are TGTGCCAGCGGGCGAGGGGGGGGAACTCAAGAGACCCAGTACTTC.

The chain links TRBV5-4 to TRBJ1-4, with a possible D match to TRBD1 (5 bases). Trimming pared 4 bases from V and 0 bases from J, leaving 10 bases between. Germline V gives CDR1 SGHNT, CDR2 YYREEE (reference sequence). The CDR3 loop spans 15 amino acids. CDR3 nucleotide sequence: TGTGCCAGCAGCAAGACAGCTGCAACTAATGAAAAACTGTTTTTT. This translates into CASSKTAATNEKLFF.

A single count supports this clone. This chain joins TRBV5-6 and TRBJ2-5; 10 bases map to TRBD2. V lost 5 bases and J lost 5; bases outside the gene matches: 9. The CDR3 contains 15 residues. Per germline, CDR1 SGHDT and CDR2 YYEEEE. The CDR3 protein is CASSLPGLAKETQYF. The CDR3, as DNA: TGTGCCAGCAGTCTACCGGGACTAGCGAAGGAGACCCAGTACTTC. Complete variable domain (other parts from reference TRBV5-6 and TRBJ2-5): DAGVTQSPTHLIKTRGQQVTLRCSPKSGHDTVSWYQQALGQGPQFIFQYYEEEERQRGNFPDRFSGHQFPNYSSELNVNALLLGDSALYLCASSLPGLAKETQYFGPGTRLLVL.

The chain carries TRBV6-1 and TRBJ1-1, with 7 bases lining up with TRBD1. CDR1 is MNHNS, CDR2 SASEGT, per germline. The CDR3 has 13 residues. V lost 8 bases and J lost 2; bases outside the gene matches: 5. The CDR3 region has the DNA TGTGCCAGCTCGGGGGACAGAAACACTGAAGCTTTCTTT. This gives the protein CASSGDRNTEAFF.

A single count supports this clone. The chain carries TRBV7-6 and TRBJ2-3; TRBD2 aligns across 10 bases. This CDR3 is 16 amino acids long. Germline V gene data show CDR1 as SGHVS and CDR2 as FNYEAQ. V gave up 5 bases and J gave up 12 bases; unmatched junction bases: 17. CDR3 sequence (DNA): TGTGCCAGCAGCCGTCGAACTAACCTAGCGGGAGCCACACAGTATTTT. Translating it yields CASSRRTNLAGATQYF.